One TCR beta chain is described in this entry. Antigen unknown. This entry is derived from a study of T cells in Graves' hyperthyroidism and ophthalmopathy. Germline CDR1 reads LNHDA; CDR2 reads SQIVND (reference sequence). This CDR3 spans 13 amino acids. V lost 10 bases to trimming and J lost 4 bases, with 17 bases between them. No ophthalmopathy progression within 18 months constituted stable Graves' hyperthyroidism. Diagnoses used clinical symptoms, serum thyroxine and TRAb, thyroid ultrasound and orbital computed tomography. The source material, RNA transcripts, was used to amplify TCR beta CDR3 regions. Primed by the HTBI set, a first-round RT-PCR was run on the TCR CDR3. From the multiplex PCR reads, TCRdb called clonotypes with MiXCR, one entry per CDR3 protein. The sample consists of more than 650,000 distinct CDR3 sequences, 14% of them appearing once. Study-wide results and caveats: Progression to ophthalmopathy was predicted a median of approximately seven months early.

The chain links TRBV19 to TRBJ2-7; the D call may be TRBD1 or TRBD2 (6 bases each). This receptor was taken from a woman younger than 35 with Graves' hyperthyroidism. Sequencing was performed on blood. DNA of the CDR3: TGTGCCACACAGGGCGGGGTGAGATACGAGCAGTACTTC. As protein: CATQGGVRYEQYF.